The 19 T cell receptor beta chains below come from one sample, sequenced in a study of blood T cell repertoires in COVID-19. The assay was immunoSEQ multiplex PCR, and TCRdb's table has in-frame clones only and misses some. The table lists 300,000 to 450,000 clones, roughly 90% of them singletons. Sequenced material: peripheral blood. The receptors originated from a woman in her thirties with COVID-19, enrolled during active disease.

The CDR3 loop is CASSLLGGGLAKNIQYF. Written as DNA, the CDR3 is TGTGCCAGCAGCTTACTAGGGGGGGGTCTAGCCAAAAACATTCAGTACTTC. The V call is TRBV7-2, the J call TRBJ2-4; a weak D match, TRBD2 (7 bases). Germline assignment: CDR1 SGHTA and CDR2 FQGNSA. Trimming pared 2 bases from V and 0 bases from J, leaving 14 bases between. The CDR3 is 17 amino acids.

This sequence joins TRBV29-1 and TRBJ2-1; 14 bases agree with TRBD2. After removal of 2 bases from V and 8 bases from J, the junction contained 8 bases not matched to a gene. Germline V gene sequence: CDR1 SQVTM, CDR2 ANQGSEA. The CDR3 contains 16 residues. The CDR3 is CSVEPTTSGGAYEQFF. DNA of the CDR3: TGCAGCGTTGAACCTACGACTAGCGGGGGGGCTTATGAGCAGTTCTTC.

The chain uses TRBV28 and TRBJ2-7; possibly TRBD1 for D (6 bases). There are 13 residues in the CDR3. CDR1 and CDR2 from the germline V gene are MDHEN and SYDVKM. V lost 3 bases, J lost 3 bases, and 9 bases lay in between. CDR3 DNA sequence: TGTGCCAGCAGTTTCGCAGGGGACTACGAGCAGTACTTC. It is translated as CASSFAGDYEQYF.

This chain connects TRBV3-1 (or the pseudogene TRBV3-2) to TRBJ1-2, with 8 bases aligning to TRBD1. Germline V lookup: CDR1 LGHDT, CDR2 YNNKEL (reference sequence). The ends lost 4 bases at V and 3 bases at J; junction bases unmatched: 7. The CDR3 consists of 15 residues. CDR3 loop: CASSPRTGIYYGYTF. The CDR3 DNA reads as TGTGCCAGCAGCCCTCGGACAGGGATTTACTATGGCTACACCTTC.

The V and J genes are TRBV5-1 and TRBJ2-5, with D hard to call. Trimming shortened V by 0 bases and J by 1 base, and 7 bases separated the two germline ends. Looked up from germline, CDR1 is SGHRS and CDR2 is YFSETQ. This CDR3 spans 14 amino acids. The CDR3, as DNA: TGCGCCAGCAGCTTGGAGTACATCCAAGAGACCCAGTACTTC. The encoded protein is CASSLEYIQETQYF.

The J gene is TRBJ2-4, the V gene TRBV5-4, with 7 bases that match TRBD2. Germline V lookup: CDR1 SGHNT, CDR2 YYREEE (reference sequence). The CDR3 extends over 12 amino acids. V was clipped by 5 bases and J by 7 bases; unmatched bases: 3. CDR3: CASSYGGNIQYF. In DNA form, the CDR3 reads TGTGCCAGCAGTTACGGGGGGAACATTCAGTACTTC.

This clone has just one count. V is TRBV2 and J is TRBJ2-5; 16 positions agree with TRBD2. The CDR3 runs to 15 residues. In germline, CDR1 is SNHLY, CDR2 FYNNEI. After removal of 5 bases from V and 8 bases from J, the junction contained 5 bases not matched to a gene. This CDR3 is CASSMGLAGGHTQYF. In nucleotides, the CDR3 is TGTGCCAGCAGTATGGGACTAGCGGGAGGGCACACCCAGTACTTC.

There are a few counts of this clone. Here the CDR3 DNA reads TGTGCCAGCAGTAGGGACATGAACACTGAAGCTTTCTTT. Translation gives CASSRDMNTEAFF. This chain joins TRBV12-3 or TRBV12-4 and TRBJ1-1; the D gene is possibly TRBD1 (6 bases). CDR3 size: 13 residues. V lost 5 bases and J lost 0, with 7 bases in between.

This chain connects TRBV11-3 to TRBJ1-1; the D is unclear. Germline V CDR1 and CDR2: SGHNT, YENEEA. The CDR3 length is 12 residues. V lost 2 bases to trimming and J lost 11 bases, with 12 bases between them. The DNA for the CDR3 is TGTGCCAGCAGCTTATCGACGCCCGGGGCTTTCTTT. Protein sequence: CASSLSTPGAFF.

This chain uses TRBV7-2 with TRBJ1-1, with 7 positions matching TRBD1. CDR3 length equals 13 residues. With 4 bases clipped from V and 8 bases from J, the junction kept 7 bases outside the gene matches. Germline V gene data show CDR1 as SGHTA and CDR2 as FQGNSA. This CDR3 is CASSSGTAPEAFF. DNA of the CDR3: TGTGCCAGCAGCTCCGGGACAGCACCCGAAGCTTTCTTT.

This clone occurred once. This chain joins TRBV28 and TRBJ2-1, with D possibly being TRBD2 (5 bases). The CDR3 is made up of 14 amino acids. Germline CDR1 MDHEN, CDR2 SYDVKM. V lost 3 bases, J lost 6 bases, and 12 bases lay in between. Here the CDR3 DNA reads TGTGCCAGCAGTTTGTCCCTAGCAGGCAATGAGCAGTTCTTC. Translated: CASSLSLAGNEQFF.

The chain carries TRBV7-9 and TRBJ2-1; 9 bases map to TRBD2. Germline-derived CDR1 and CDR2 are SEHNR and FQNEAQ (reference sequence). V gave up 4 bases and J gave up 0 bases; unmatched junction bases: 4. The CDR3 is 16 residues long. CDR3 bases: TGTGCCAGCAGCTCGACTAGCGGAAGCTCCTACAATGAGCAGTTCTTC. It specifies CASSSTSGSSYNEQFF. The variable domain in full, completed from reference TRBV7-9 and TRBJ2-1, reads DTGVSQNPRHKITKRGQNVTFRCDPISEHNRLYWYRQTLGQGPEFLTYFQNEAQLEKSRLLSDRFSAERPKGSFSTLEIQRTEQGDSAMYLCASSSTSGSSYNEQFFGPGTRLTVL.

This chain connects TRBV9 to TRBJ2-1; D may be TRBD1 (5 bases). The CDR3 is 13 amino acids. The V and J ends lost 0 bases and 8 bases respectively, with 9 bases between them. The germline V gene has CDR1 SGDLS and CDR2 YYNGEE. This CDR3 reads CASSVAQGHEQFF. CDR3 DNA sequence: TGTGCCAGCAGCGTAGCTCAGGGTCATGAGCAGTTCTTC.

The chain couples TRBV11-2 to TRBJ2-3, with a possible D match to TRBD1 (5 bases). From germline, CDR1 is SGHAT and CDR2 FQNNGV. This CDR3 spans 14 amino acids. V shed 4 bases and J shed 1 base, with 9 bases lying between them. In DNA, the CDR3 is TGTGCCAGCAGCTGGGGCGGTGGCACAGATACGCAGTATTTT. Translation gives CASSWGGGTDTQYF.

The rearrangement joins TRBV7-9 to TRBJ2-4; 8 nucleotides align to TRBD1. The CDR3 loop spans 15 amino acids. Germline V gene data show CDR1 as SEHNR and CDR2 as FQNEAQ (reference sequence). The V segment lost 0 bases and the J segment 7 bases; nucleotides outside the gene matches: 5. The CDR3 loop is CASSLAQGALNIQYF. The CDR3 DNA reads TGTGCCAGCAGCTTAGCGCAGGGGGCTTTGAACATTCAGTACTTC.

V is TRBV18 and J is TRBJ2-5, with 8 bases matching TRBD1. Per germline, CDR1 KGHSH and CDR2 LQKENI. Trimming at V came to 5 bases and at J to 4 bases, leaving 9 bases not matched to a gene. The CDR3 has 15 amino acids. The chain's CDR3 is CASSYWDRTGETQYF. In DNA, the CDR3 is TGTGCCAGCTCATATTGGGACAGGACTGGAGAGACCCAGTACTTC.

The chain couples TRBV7-2 to TRBJ2-7; D is possibly TRBD1 (5 bases). Trimming took off 5 bases at V and 2 bases at J, with 13 bases between the two ends. The CDR3 covers 14 residues. Looked up from germline, CDR1 is SGHTA and CDR2 is FQGNSA. The CDR3 coding sequence is TGTGCCAGCAGCACTCGGACAAGTACCTACGAGCAGTACTTC. Translation: CASSTRTSTYEQYF.

This chain links TRBV5-1 with TRBJ1-1; possible D gene TRBD1, 6 bases. V was cut by 1 base and J by 1 base, with 17 bases left in between. The CDR3 is 17 residues long. Germline CDR1 SGHRS, CDR2 YFSETQ. The CDR3 loop is CASSLRRDITSNTEAFF. CDR3 bases: TGCGCCAGCAGCTTGCGCCGGGACATAACTTCGAACACTGAAGCTTTCTTT.

The chain combines TRBV7-6 with TRBJ2-3; D remains unclear. V shed 5 bases and J shed 2 bases, with 17 bases lying between them. Germline V gene data show CDR1 as SGHVS and CDR2 as FNYEAQ. This CDR3 region has 16 residues. CDR3 sequence: CASSPESRPHTDTQYF. The CDR3 DNA reads as TGTGCCAGCAGCCCAGAATCTAGACCCCACACAGATACGCAGTATTTT.